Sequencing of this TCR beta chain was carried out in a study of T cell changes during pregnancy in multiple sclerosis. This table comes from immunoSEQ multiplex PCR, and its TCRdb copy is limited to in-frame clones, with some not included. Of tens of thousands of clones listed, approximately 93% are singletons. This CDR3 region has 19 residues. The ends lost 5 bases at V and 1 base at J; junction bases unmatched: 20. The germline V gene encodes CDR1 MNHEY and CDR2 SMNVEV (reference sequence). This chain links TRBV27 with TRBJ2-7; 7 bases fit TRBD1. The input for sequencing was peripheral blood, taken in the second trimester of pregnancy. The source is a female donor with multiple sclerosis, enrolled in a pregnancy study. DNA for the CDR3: TGTGCCAGCAGTCCCGGTGCGCCACCGACAGGGCGTTCTTCCTACGAGCAGTACTTC. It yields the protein CASSPGAPPTGRSSYEQYF.